Shown below are 13 T cell receptor beta chains from a single sample sequenced in a study of T cells after yellow fever vaccination. TCRdb recomputed calls from the 5' RACE reads with MiXCR, one row per CDR3 protein. The sample lists around 88,000 distinct CDR3 sequences; approximately 12% were seen once. The sample was CD8+ T cells not binding an NS4B(214-222) dextramer, sorted from PBMCs, taken around 3 weeks after the first yellow fever vaccination. The receptors originated from a young man who received the YFV17D yellow fever vaccine.

This clonotype turned up a few times. V usage is TRBV6-2 or TRBV6-3 and J usage is TRBJ1-1; D unclear. From germline, CDR1 is MNHEY and CDR2 SVGEGT. The CDR3 runs to 16 residues. V was trimmed by 1 base and J by 5 bases, leaving 17 bases between them. In DNA form, the CDR3 reads TGTGCCAGCAGTTACTACCCACTCCGACAAGGGACTGAAGCTTTCTTT. Encoded protein: CASSYYPLRQGTEAFF.

The gene calls are TRBV29-1 and TRBJ1-1; D gene unclear. Trimming took off 4 bases at V and 2 bases at J, with 8 bases between the two ends. The germline V gene encodes CDR1 SQVTM and CDR2 ANQGSEA. The CDR3 is 12 amino acids. As DNA, the CDR3 is TGCAGCGTTGCCTCGGGTAACACTGAAGCTTTCTTT. Its protein product is CSVASGNTEAFF.

This clonotype was seen only once. The chain has TRBV28 and TRBJ2-7; TRBD1 might be the D (5 bases). Germline CDR1 is MDHEN and CDR2 is SYDVKM. This CDR3 has 11 residues. V was clipped by 6 bases and J by 7 bases, with 10 bases between them. The CDR3 reads CASRGNREQYV. The CDR3 DNA is TGTGCCAGCAGGGGAAACAGGGAGCAGTACGTC.

CDR3: CASSFRADSYEQYF. The CDR3 nucleotides read TGTGCCAGCAGTTTTAGGGCAGACTCCTACGAGCAGTACTTC. The genes are TRBV27 and TRBJ2-7; D remains unclear. CDR1 MNHEY and CDR2 SMNVEV come from the germline V gene (reference sequence). The V end lost 3 bases, the J end lost 0 bases, and 9 bases lay between the germline ends. This CDR3 is 14 amino acids long.

The chain recombines TRBV29-1 with TRBJ2-2; 8 positions agree with TRBD1. CDR1 SQVTM and CDR2 ANQGSEA come from the germline V gene. V trimming: 5 bases; J trimming: 4 bases; junction bases outside the gene matches: 3. This CDR3 has 13 residues. The CDR3 nucleotides are TGCAGCGTTCGCACAGGGGGCACCGGGGAGCTGTTTTTT. It specifies CSVRTGGTGELFF.

In this sample, this clonotype turned up a few times. The gene calls are TRBV7-6 and TRBJ1-3; D possibly corresponds to TRBD1 (5 bases). Germline CDR1 SGHVS, CDR2 FNYEAQ. The CDR3 consists of 13 residues. Trimming left V 4 bases short and J 1 base short, with 5 bases between. CDR3 loop: CASSSGSGNTIYF. The CDR3 DNA reads as TGTGCCAGCAGCTCAGGGTCTGGAAACACCATATATTTT.

The chain couples TRBV6-2 or TRBV6-3 to TRBJ1-2; no clear D gene. This CDR3 contains 15 residues. Trimming removed 1 base from V and 5 bases from J, with 14 bases in between. In germline, CDR1 is MNHEY, CDR2 SVGEGT. CDR3 nucleotide sequence: TGTGCCAGCAGTTACTTCACATCTTTGGGATATGGCTACACCTTC. Translation gives CASSYFTSLGYGYTF.

The J gene is TRBJ2-7, the V gene TRBV2; a weak D match, TRBD1 (6 bases). Germline lookup yields CDR1 SNHLY and CDR2 FYNNEI. The CDR3 consists of 13 residues. Trimming shortened V by 2 bases and J by 3 bases, and 8 bases separated the two germline ends. DNA of the CDR3: TGTGCCAGCAGTGAATACAGGGACTACGAGCAGTACTTC. Residues: CASSEYRDYEQYF.

This clonotype was seen a few times. The gene calls are TRBV27 and TRBJ2-1, with D possibly TRBD1 on 6 matching bases. The germline CDR1 and CDR2 sequences are MNHEY and SMNVEV (reference sequence). Trimming shortened V by 4 bases and J by 5 bases, and 18 bases separated the two germline ends. The length of the CDR3 is 16 residues. CDR3 in amino acids: CASSSLLQGFDNEQFF. The CDR3 DNA is TGTGCCAGCAGTTCCCTCCTACAGGGTTTCGACAATGAGCAGTTCTTC.

This clonotype showed up just a few times. V and J are TRBV7-2 and TRBJ2-2; the match to TRBD2 covers 9 bases. CDR1 and CDR2 (germline): SGHTA, FQGNSA. With V trimmed by 0 bases and J by 2 bases, 1 base remained unmatched. The CDR3 contains 16 residues. Here the CDR3 DNA reads TGTGCCAGCAGCTTAGCTAGCGGGGGTAACACCGGGGAGCTGTTTTTT. Encoded protein: CASSLASGGNTGELFF.

This clonotype was found a few times. The rearrangement joins TRBV4-1 to TRBJ2-3; D gene uncertain. The CDR3 length is 17 residues. Germline assignment: CDR1 MGHRA and CDR2 YSYEKL. Trimming left V 1 base short and J 1 base short, with 15 bases between. In nucleotides, the CDR3 is TGCGCCAGCAGCCAAGCAGTTGCGCAACTGGGCACAGATACGCAGTATTTT. Its protein product is CASSQAVAQLGTDTQYF.

By proportion, this clonotype is large (0.1 to 1%). The rearrangement uses TRBV4-3 and TRBJ2-3; TRBD2 might be the D (5 bases). Germline assignment: CDR1 LGHNA and CDR2 YSLEER. The V gene lost 4 bases and the J gene lost 6 bases, with 11 bases spanning the gap. This CDR3 is 13 amino acids long. The CDR3 DNA sequence: TGCGCCAGCAGCCCCCCGAGGGCCGATACGCAGTATTTT. It yields the protein CASSPPRADTQYF.

The table lists this clonotype with a few counts. The J gene is TRBJ1-2, the V gene TRBV4-3; tentative D call: TRBD1 (5 bases). V was shortened by 3 bases and J by 4 bases, with 18 bases between the two germline ends. The CDR3 contains 16 residues. Germline assignment: CDR1 LGHNA and CDR2 YSLEER. This chain's CDR3 is CASSQGPGFVSYGYTF. The DNA of the CDR3 is TGCGCCAGCAGCCAGGGACCGGGTTTCGTTAGCTATGGCTACACCTTC.